These 28 T cell receptor beta chains share one sample of origin, sequenced in a study of response to subunit inactivated influenza vaccine. TCRdb independently ran MiXCR on the RT-PCR reads; one entry per CDR3 protein. The sample carries about 650,000 distinct CDR3 sequences, approximately 15% recorded once. The sample in question was PBMCs from blood, obtained 14 to 15 days before vaccination. The receptors originated from a middle-aged man who received an inactivated influenza vaccine.

This clonotype was seen only a few times. The rearrangement links TRBV12-3 or TRBV12-4 to TRBJ1-2; TRBD1 might be the D (5 bases). V lost 6 bases to trimming and J lost 0 bases, with 14 bases between them. The CDR3 has 15 amino acids. For the CDR3, the DNA is TGTGCCAGCAGCGACAGCGGACTGCCTAACTATGGCTACACCTTC. Translated, it gives CASSDSGLPNYGYTF.

This clonotype occurred many times. The chain uses TRBV12-3 or TRBV12-4 and TRBJ1-3, with no clear D. V was cut by 5 bases and J by 0 bases, with 8 bases left in between. This CDR3 is built from 14 residues. The CDR3 protein is CASSTVSSGNTIYF. The CDR3 coding sequence is TGTGCCAGCAGTACAGTCTCCTCTGGAAACACCATATATTTT.

The rearrangement joins TRBV4-1 to TRBJ2-7, with D possibly TRBD1 on 5 matching bases. The germline gives CDR1 MGHRA, CDR2 YSYEKL. Trimming stripped 5 bases from V and 2 bases from J, with 19 bases between. The CDR3 has 16 amino acids. The CDR3 DNA reads TGCGCCAGCAGCAAGACCCCAGGGCAGGGCGCCTACGAGCAGTACTTC. Its protein product is CASSKTPGQGAYEQYF.

V gene TRBV28 combines with J gene TRBJ2-1, with D possibly being TRBD2 (5 bases). V gave up 5 bases and J gave up 8 bases, with 19 bases separating them. Per germline, CDR1 MDHEN and CDR2 SYDVKM. The CDR3 is made up of 15 amino acids. The CDR3 DNA reads as TGTGCCAGCAGTCTACTAGTGCCGACGTTGCATGAGCAGTTCTTC. Residues: CASSLLVPTLHEQFF. Using reference TRBV28 and TRBJ2-1 for the parts outside the CDR3, the full variable domain is DVKVTQSSRYLVKRTGEKVFLECVQDMDHENMFWYRQDPGLGLRLIYFSYDVKMKEKGDIPEGYSVSREKKERFSLILESASTNQTSMYLCASSLLVPTLHEQFFGPGTRLTVL.

This chain connects TRBV2 to TRBJ2-7, with D perhaps TRBD2 (5 bases). This CDR3 has 11 residues. Germline-derived CDR1 and CDR2 are SNHLY and FYNNEI. V was trimmed by 7 bases and J by 5 bases, leaving 9 bases between them. CDR3 in amino acids: CASTPEDEQYF. CDR3 coding DNA: TGTGCCAGCACCCCGGAGGACGAGCAGTACTTC.

In its sample, this clonotype was seen a few times. This chain joins TRBV29-1 and TRBJ2-7; 7 nucleotides match TRBD2. The V gene's germline CDR1 is SQVTM and CDR2 ANQGSEA. With V trimmed by 6 bases and J by 2 bases, 7 bases remained unmatched. CDR3 length: 13 residues. In nucleotides, the CDR3 is TGCAGCGTCCGAGGGACTATCACCTACGAGCAGTACTTC. This gives the protein CSVRGTITYEQYF.

This clonotype was detected a few times. The chain carries TRBV5-6 and TRBJ2-1; D gene unclear. The germline V gene encodes CDR1 SGHDT and CDR2 YYEEEE. V shed 1 base and J shed 5 bases, with 13 bases lying between them. The CDR3 is made up of 15 amino acids. The CDR3 spells CASSLTPLSNNEQFF. In nucleotides, the CDR3 is TGTGCCAGCAGCTTGACACCCTTGAGTAACAATGAGCAGTTCTTC.

This clonotype was detected a few times. The CDR3 spells CASSPRGTGAPGELFF. In DNA form, the CDR3 reads TGTGCCAGCAGCCCCCGTGGGACAGGGGCCCCCGGGGAGCTGTTTTTT. The V call is TRBV7-3, the J call TRBJ2-2, with TRBD1 identical over 10 bases. With 5 bases clipped from V and 6 bases from J, the junction kept 9 bases outside the gene matches. CDR1 and CDR2 from the germline V gene are SGHTA and FQGTGA. The CDR3 spans 16 residues.

This clonotype has a handful of counts. The V and J genes are TRBV6-5 and TRBJ1-4; 11 bases fit TRBD1. Germline trimming cut 4 bases from V and 7 bases from J; bases unmatched to any gene: 2. This CDR3 has 14 residues. Germline V gives CDR1 MNHEY, CDR2 SVGAGI. CDR3 sequence reads: CASSSGTGGEKLFF. Written as DNA, the CDR3 is TGTGCCAGCAGTTCCGGGACAGGGGGTGAAAAACTGTTTTTT.

The chain combines TRBV10-3 with TRBJ2-6; 8 nucleotides align to TRBD1. The trim removed 2 bases at V and 3 bases at J, leaving 6 bases unmatched. The CDR3 runs 17 residues. The germline gives CDR1 ENHRY, CDR2 SYGVKD. This CDR3 is CAISEVQGADGANVLTF. In DNA form, the CDR3 reads TGTGCCATCAGTGAGGTCCAGGGGGCGGATGGGGCCAACGTCCTGACTTTC.

This clonotype came up many times. This chain uses TRBV12-3 or TRBV12-4 with TRBJ2-7; 8 bases are shared with TRBD2. V was pared by 5 bases and J by 2 bases, with 8 bases of the junction left unmatched. There are 15 residues in the CDR3. The CDR3 nucleotides are TGTGCCAGCAGTGCAACCGGGGGGGAAACCTACGAGCAGTACTTC. Its protein product is CASSATGGETYEQYF.

The sample holds a few counts of this clonotype. The CDR3 nucleotides are TGTGCCAGCAGCTTAGCCAGAAGACCGAACACCGGGGAGCTGTTTTTT. Its protein is CASSLARRPNTGELFF. The genes are TRBV7-8 and TRBJ2-2; no clear D. This CDR3 has 16 residues. Germline CDR1 and CDR2: SGHVS and FQNEAQ. V was cut by 0 bases and J by 0 bases, with 8 bases left in between. Full variable domain (rest looked up from reference TRBV7-8 and TRBJ2-2): GAGVSQSPRYKVAKRGQDVALRCDPISGHVSLFWYQQALGQGPEFLTYFQNEAQLDKSGLPSDRFFAERPEGSVSTLKIQRTQQEDSAVYLCASSLARRPNTGELFFGEGSRLTVL.

This sequence joins TRBV20-1 and TRBJ2-3, with D maybe TRBD1 (5 bases). The germline V and J ends were trimmed by 2 bases and 5 bases, with 14 bases remaining between them. The CDR3 covers 14 residues. Germline V CDR1 and CDR2: DFQATT, SNEGSKA (reference sequence). CDR3 sequence (DNA): TGCAGTGCTAGATCCTCCAGGGCCCAAGATACGCAGTATTTT. It encodes CSARSSRAQDTQYF.

This clonotype appeared a few times. The chain joins TRBV6-1 to TRBJ2-2, with D tentatively TRBD1 or TRBD2 (6 bases each). The germline CDR1 and CDR2 sequences are MNHNS and SASEGT. Trimming took 6 bases from V and 5 from J, leaving 19 bases between them. The CDR3 length is 16 residues. The CDR3, as DNA: TGTGCCAGCAGCGGGGGCAGTATAGACAGAACCGGGGAGCTGTTTTTT. It encodes CASSGGSIDRTGELFF.

This clonotype was observed a handful of times. This chain connects TRBV4-3 to TRBJ2-1; a weak D match, TRBD1 (5 bases). Trimming stripped 0 bases from V and 7 bases from J, with 10 bases between. The CDR3 consists of 14 residues. Germline V gene data show CDR1 as LGHNA and CDR2 as YSLEER. Written as DNA, the CDR3 is TGCGCCAGCAGCCAAGAAAGGGGTAGGAATGAGCAGTTCTTC. Translated, it gives CASSQERGRNEQFF.

V usage is TRBV6-2 or TRBV6-3 and J usage is TRBJ2-7; D is unclear. Deletions cut 0 bases from V and 6 bases from J, with 18 bases between. Germline V gene sequence: CDR1 MNHEY, CDR2 SVGEGT. This CDR3 contains 16 residues. The CDR3 DNA reads as TGTGCCAGCAGTTACTCGGTGACCCGAACTATCCTCGAGCAGTACTTC. Residues: CASSYSVTRTILEQYF.

This clonotype was observed a handful of times. This chain connects TRBV28 to TRBJ2-7, with TRBD2 identical over 11 bases. The germline CDR1 and CDR2 sequences are MDHEN and SYDVKM. J lost 4 bases, V lost 5 bases, and 19 bases had no gene match. The CDR3 is 19 residues long. CDR3 sequence: CASSPSWPGLADLDYEQYF. The CDR3 bases are TGTGCCAGCAGTCCATCCTGGCCGGGACTAGCGGATCTGGATTACGAGCAGTACTTC.

This clonotype was seen a few times. The rearrangement uses TRBV20-1 and TRBJ2-7, with D uncertain. CDR1 and CDR2 (germline): DFQATT, SNEGSKA (reference sequence). V was shortened by 1 base and J by 4 bases, with 8 bases between the two germline ends. The CDR3 runs to 12 residues. CDR3 protein: CSARAQVYEQYF. CDR3 bases: TGCAGTGCTAGAGCCCAGGTATACGAGCAGTACTTC.

This clonotype was counted only a few times. V gene TRBV29-1 combines with J gene TRBJ2-1; D unresolved. CDR3 size: 13 residues. Looked up from germline, CDR1 is SQVTM and CDR2 is ANQGSEA. The V end was cut by 6 bases, the J end by 2 bases, with 11 bases between. As DNA, the CDR3 is TGCAGCGTCCACTTTGCTGCCTACAATGAGCAGTTCTTC. Amino acids: CSVHFAAYNEQFF.

This clonotype was seen a handful of times. CDR3 nucleotide sequence: TGTGCCAGCAGCTATATGGGACGGACTACCTACGAGCAGTACTTC. Encoded protein: CASSYMGRTTYEQYF. The genes are TRBV6-5 and TRBJ2-7; possibly TRBD2 for D (6 bases). The CDR3 has 15 amino acids. V lost 6 bases and J 2 bases, leaving 17 bases between the germline ends. CDR1 is MNHEY, CDR2 SVGAGI, per germline.

The chain has TRBV25-1 and TRBJ2-5; 8 bases are shared with TRBD1. Germline assignment: CDR1 MGHDK and CDR2 SYGVNS. After removal of 2 bases from V and 2 bases from J, the junction contained 1 base not matched to a gene. CDR3 length equals 14 residues. CDR3 sequence reads: CASSEQGAQETQYF. The CDR3 nucleotides are TGTGCCAGCAGTGAACAGGGGGCACAAGAGACCCAGTACTTC.

The chain recombines TRBV5-1 with TRBJ2-5, with TRBD2 matching over 16 bases. The length of the CDR3 is 20 residues. J lost 5 bases, V lost 4 bases, and 17 bases had no gene match. The germline gives CDR1 SGHRS, CDR2 YFSETQ. DNA for the CDR3: TGCGCCAGCAGCCAGGGACTAGCGGGGGGGCGCTGGGGAGAGACGGAGACCCAGTACTTC. Its protein is CASSQGLAGGRWGETETQYF.

This chain links TRBV12-3 or TRBV12-4 with TRBJ2-5; a possible D gene is TRBD1 (5 bases). V lost 7 bases to trimming and J lost 2 bases, with 11 bases between them. The CDR3 is made up of 13 amino acids. This CDR3 is CASTRTTQETQYF. DNA of the CDR3: TGTGCCAGCACGCGGACAACGCAAGAGACCCAGTACTTC.

DNA for the CDR3: TGTGCCAGTAACAGGTTCGCGAACACCGGGGAGCTGTTTTTT. Translated, it gives CASNRFANTGELFF. The chain recombines TRBV19 with TRBJ2-2, with D perhaps TRBD1 (5 bases). The V end was cut by 7 bases, the J end by 0 bases, with 9 bases between. Germline assignment: CDR1 LNHDA and CDR2 SQIVND (reference sequence). The CDR3 totals 14 residues. Drawing the rest from reference TRBV19 and TRBJ2-2, the complete variable domain is DGGITQSPKYLFRKEGQNVTLSCEQNLNHDAMYWYRQDPGQGLRLIYYSQIVNDFQKGDIAEGYSVSREKKESFPLTVTSAQKNPTAFYLCASNRFANTGELFFGEGSRLTVL.

This clonotype was observed a handful of times. The chain has TRBV29-1 and TRBJ2-1; 8 bases are shared with TRBD1. The CDR3 consists of 13 residues. V lost 5 bases to trimming and J lost 7 bases; unmatched junction nucleotides: 7. Germline loops: CDR1 SQVTM, CDR2 ANQGSEA. CDR3 sequence reads: CSVQVNRGNEQFF. The CDR3 DNA reads as TGCAGCGTTCAGGTGAACAGGGGGAATGAGCAGTTCTTC.

The chain couples TRBV6-5 to TRBJ2-3; a possible D gene is TRBD2 (5 bases). The germline V and J ends were trimmed by 0 bases and 6 bases, with 13 bases remaining between them. The germline V gene encodes CDR1 MNHEY and CDR2 SVGAGI. The CDR3 length is 15 residues. DNA of the CDR3: TGTGCCAGCAGTTACTCACTAGTGAGGAAGGATACGCAGTATTTT. Translating gives CASSYSLVRKDTQYF.

The rearrangement joins TRBV4-1 to TRBJ2-5, with D unclear. From germline, CDR1 is MGHRA and CDR2 YSYEKL. Trimming pared 1 base from V and 1 base from J, leaving 10 bases between. This CDR3 contains 15 residues. The CDR3 here is CASSQVTPSQETQYF. In nucleotides, the CDR3 is TGCGCCAGCAGCCAAGTGACGCCCTCCCAAGAGACCCAGTACTTC.

This clonotype was counted only a few times. The CDR3: CASSKALWRVGSSYNEQFF. CDR3 sequence (DNA): TGTGCCAGCAGCAAAGCGCTTTGGCGGGTGGGGAGCTCCTACAATGAGCAGTTCTTC. This chain uses TRBV21-1 with TRBJ2-1; the table's D gene call, TRBD2, was not cross checked with the DNA. TRBV21-1 is labeled a pseudogene. The length of the CDR3 is 19 residues.